A selection of T cell receptor beta chains follows, all from one sample in a study of cytomegalovirus exposure and HLA in healthy donors. Produced via immunoSEQ multiplex PCR; TCRdb's table is partial and in-frame only. Found here are about 99,000 clones, about 77% of them singletons; the top ten hold about a tenth. The sample taken for sequencing was PBMCs. These receptors originate from a woman under 30 in good health and CMV-seropositive. The CDR3 runs from the conserved cysteine through the conserved F or W. D genes are given only for firm matches. Clone size appears in some rows only: once, few, many, or a class for an expanded clone.

TRBD2	TRBV9	16	NA	TRBJ2-1	CASKRGLAGGVGEQFF	TGTGCCAGCAAAAGGGGACTAGCGGGGGGTGTTGGTGAGCAGTTCTTC
TRBD2	TRBV2	15	NA	TRBJ2-3	CASSPLAGGLDTQYF	TGTGCCAGCAGTCCTCTAGCGGGGGGGTTAGATACGCAGTATTTT
NA	TRBV20-1	11	NA	TRBJ1-1	CSASVVTEAFF	TGCAGTGCTAGTGTTGTAACTGAAGCTTTCTTT
NA	TRBV28	14	few	TRBJ1-1	CASIPSGEGTEAFF	TGTGCCAGCATCCCTTCGGGGGAGGGAACTGAAGCTTTCTTT
NA	TRBV10-3	15	NA	TRBJ1-5	CAISESQGSRQPQHF	TGTGCCATCAGTGAGTCGCAGGGCTCTCGTCAGCCCCAGCATTTT
NA	TRBV19	12	once	TRBJ2-1	CASSIGPSVEFF	TGTGCCAGTAGTATCGGGCCTAGCGTCGAGTTCTTC
NA	TRBV5-1	14	NA	TRBJ1-6	CASSLDSLNSPLHF	TGCGCCAGCAGCTTGGACAGTTTAAATTCACCCCTCCACTTT
TRBD1	TRBV29-1	15	NA	TRBJ2-1	CSVEGWDSAYNEQFF	TGCAGCGTTGAGGGCTGGGACAGCGCCTACAATGAGCAGTTCTTC
NA	TRBV11-1	12	NA	TRBJ1-1	CASRSQGQGAFF	TGTGCCAGCAGGTCACAGGGTCAGGGAGCTTTCTTT
NA	TRBV10-3	13	NA	TRBJ2-7	CAISPDSTYEQYF	TGTGCCATCTCTCCGGACAGTACCTACGAGCAGTACTTC
NA	TRBV27	14	NA	TRBJ2-5	CASASDTGQETQYF	TGTGCCAGCGCCTCCGATACAGGTCAAGAGACCCAGTACTTC
NA	TRBV9	13	NA	TRBJ1-1	CASSVSGAAEAFF	TGTGCCAGCAGCGTATCTGGAGCAGCTGAAGCTTTCTTT
NA	TRBV5-4	15	NA	TRBJ2-5	CASSTDYPEWETQYF	TGTGCCAGCAGCACTGACTACCCGGAATGGGAGACCCAGTACTTC
TRBD1	TRBV13	16	NA	TRBJ1-5	CASSRSPQGGNQPQHF	TGTGCCAGCAGCCGCTCCCCACAGGGGGGCAATCAGCCCCAGCATTTT
TRBD1	TRBV29-1	13	once	TRBJ1-4	CSVEIDRVEKLFF	TGCAGCGTTGAGATTGACAGGGTGGAAAAACTGTTTTTT
TRBD2	TRBV7-9	19	NA	TRBJ2-3	CASNTPSRLAGATTDTQYF	TGTGCCAGCAACACGCCCTCACGACTAGCGGGAGCTACCACAGATACGCAGTATTTT
NA	TRBV5-1	15	NA	TRBJ2-7	CASSLDTLTTYEQYF	TGCGCCAGCAGCTTGGACACGTTGACAACCTACGAGCAGTACTTC
TRBD2	TRBV4-3	15	NA	TRBJ2-5	CASSQGGGLEETQYF	TGCGCCAGCAGCCAAGGGGGGGGTTTGGAAGAGACCCAGTACTTC
NA	TRBV6-1	13	few	TRBJ1-2	CASSEPGPYGYTF	TGTGCCAGCAGTGAACCGGGTCCCTATGGCTACACCTTC
NA	TRBV19	14	NA	TRBJ1-2	CASRVTGPHYGYTF	TGTGCCAGTAGAGTTACAGGACCCCACTATGGCTACACCTTC
TRBD1	TRBV9	13	once	TRBJ2-4	CASSARDRDIQYF	TGTGCCAGCAGCGCCCGGGACAGAGACATTCAGTACTTC
NA	TRBV10-3	15	NA	TRBJ1-1	CAISELHSRGTEAFF	TGTGCCATCAGTGAGTTGCACTCCCGGGGCACTGAAGCTTTCTTT
NA	TRBV28	15	NA	TRBJ2-7	CASSLFGELSYEQYF	TGTGCCAGCAGTCTCTTCGGGGAGCTCTCCTACGAGCAGTACTTC
TRBD1	TRBV6-1	13	NA	TRBJ2-2	CAGGQGRTGELFF	TGTGCCGGGGGACAGGGCCGCACCGGGGAGCTGTTTTTT
NA	TRBV19	13	NA	TRBJ1-4	CASRPRQNEKLFF	TGTGCCAGTAGACCGAGACAGAATGAAAAACTGTTTTTT
NA	TRBV5-1	16	NA	TRBJ2-2	CASSGASTDYTGELFF	TGCGCCAGCAGCGGGGCTTCGACAGACTACACCGGGGAGCTGTTTTTT
TRBD1	TRBV13	17	NA	TRBJ1-5	CASSLGGGAQGNQPQHF	TGTGCCAGCAGCTTAGGAGGGGGCGCACAAGGGAATCAGCCCCAGCATTTT
TRBD1	TRBV29-1	13	many	TRBJ2-7	CSVEDPRGRGQYF	TGCAGCGTTGAAGATCCCAGGGGGCGTGGGCAGTACTTC
NA	TRBV5-1	14	NA	TRBJ2-3	CASSPGTSRDTQYF	TGCGCCAGCAGCCCTGGGACATCCAGAGATACGCAGTATTTT